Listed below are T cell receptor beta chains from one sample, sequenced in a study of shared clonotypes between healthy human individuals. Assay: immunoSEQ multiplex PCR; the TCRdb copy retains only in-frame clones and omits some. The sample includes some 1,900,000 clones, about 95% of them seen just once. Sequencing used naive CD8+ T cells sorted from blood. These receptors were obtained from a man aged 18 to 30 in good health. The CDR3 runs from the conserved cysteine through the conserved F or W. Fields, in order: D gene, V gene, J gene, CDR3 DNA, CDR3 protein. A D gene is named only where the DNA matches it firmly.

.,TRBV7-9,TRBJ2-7,TGTGCCAGCAGCCCGCCGATCGGCGGCTACGAGCAGTACTTC,CASSPPIGGYEQYF
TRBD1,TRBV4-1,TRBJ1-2,TGCGCCAGCAGCCAAATAGGCGACAGGGGATATGGCTACACCTTC,CASSQIGDRGYGYTF
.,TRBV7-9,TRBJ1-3,TGTGCCAGCAGGCCCCCCCTAGGGCACTCTGGAAACACCATATATTTT,CASRPPLGHSGNTIYF
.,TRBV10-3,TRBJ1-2,TGTGCCATCAGTGAGTCCCAGGGGCAGGATGGCTACACCTTC,CAISESQGQDGYTF
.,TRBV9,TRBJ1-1,TGTGCCAGCAGCTCTCAACCGGACCCGAACACTGAAGCTTTCTTT,CASSSQPDPNTEAFF
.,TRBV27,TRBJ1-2,TGTGCCAGCAGGACCCGGGACACTGATATCAACTATGGCTACACCTTC,CASRTRDTDINYGYTF
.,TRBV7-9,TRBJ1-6,TGTGCCAGCAGTCCGGGCAGTTCACCCCTCCACTTT,CASSPGSSPLHF
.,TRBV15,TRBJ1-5,TGTGCCACCAGCAGAGATCGTGGAATCAATCAGCCCCAGCATTTT,CATSRDRGINQPQHF
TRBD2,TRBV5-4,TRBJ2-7,TGTGCCAGCAGCTTCGCAGCGGGTGCTAGCGGGTCCTACGAGCAGTACTTC,CASSFAAGASGSYEQYF
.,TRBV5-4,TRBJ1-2,TGTGCCAGCAGCGCCGACGGGGGAATGACTTGGTATGGCTACACCTTC,CASSADGGMTWYGYTF
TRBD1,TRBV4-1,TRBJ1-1,TGCGCCAGCAGCCAGGCAGGGGGGAACACTGAAGCTTTCTTT,CASSQAGGNTEAFF
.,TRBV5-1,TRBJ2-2,TGCGCCAGCAGCTTGAGTAGGGGTCCGACCGGGGAGCTGTTTTTT,CASSLSRGPTGELFF
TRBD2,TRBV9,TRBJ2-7,TGTGCCAGCAGCGTAGGTCCAGCGGGATCCTACGAGCAGTACTTC,CASSVGPAGSYEQYF
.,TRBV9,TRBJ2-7,TGTGCCAGCAGCGTAGAGGACAAGCCCTACGAGCAGTACTTC,CASSVEDKPYEQYF
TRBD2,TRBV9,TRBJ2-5,TGTGCCAGCAGCGTAGGGACTAGCGAAGAGACCCAGTACTTC,CASSVGTSEETQYF
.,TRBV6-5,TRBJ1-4,TGTGCCAGCAGTGCAATGACCGATGTAAATGAAAAACTGTTTTTT,CASSAMTDVNEKLFF